Following are 7 T cell receptor beta chains from one sample sequenced in a study of type 1 regulatory T cells. TCRdb redid the calling of the reads with MiXCR, one entry per CDR3 protein. The sample yields about 60,000 distinct CDR3 sequences, about 48% seen once. Which antigens these TCRs recognize remains unknown. Sequences were obtained from cultured non-Tr1 T cells, either the whole culture or a sorted T cell fraction (not recorded which). The receptor source for this set is a human donor in good health.

Only a few counts were recorded for this clonotype. The V gene is TRBV18, the J gene TRBJ1-5; D gene ambiguous. CDR3 length equals 14 residues. Trimming left V 2 bases short and J 5 bases short, with 10 bases between. Germline V gene lookup returns CDR1 KGHSH and CDR2 LQKENI. The CDR3 DNA follows: TGTGCCAGCTCACCAACACCGACTTATCAGCCCCAGCATTTT. Its translation: CASSPTPTYQPQHF.

This clonotype has more than one count but fewer than ten. The genes are TRBV20-1 and TRBJ1-5, with D perhaps TRBD1 (5 bases). CDR1 DFQATT and CDR2 SNEGSKA come from the germline V gene (reference sequence). Deletions cut 6 bases from V and 4 bases from J, with 16 bases between. The CDR3 runs to 14 residues. The CDR3 protein is CSATGLRANQPQHF. The DNA of the CDR3 is TGCAGTGCCACAGGACTCCGGGCAAATCAGCCCCAGCATTTT.

This clonotype was observed a few times. The gene calls are TRBV6-5 and TRBJ2-7, with 12 bases lining up with TRBD2. The V gene's germline CDR1 is MNHEY and CDR2 SVGAGI. This CDR3 contains 19 residues. Losses at the gene ends were 2 bases for V and 2 bases for J; bases not matched to a gene: 13. CDR3 nucleotides: TGTGCCAGCAGTTACCGACTAGCGGGGGCCATAAGTGTTACCTACGAGCAGTACTTC. Translation gives CASSYRLAGAISVTYEQYF.

In this sample, this clonotype turned up a few times. This rearrangement joins TRBV24-1 to TRBJ1-1; D may be TRBD1 (6 bases). The CDR3 consists of 14 residues. Germline values: CDR1 KGHDR, CDR2 SFDVKD. The V and J ends lost 7 bases and 5 bases respectively, with 16 bases between them. The CDR3 bases are TGTGCCACCAGGGACCACAGGGCCGGGACTGAAGCTTTCTTT. It yields the protein CATRDHRAGTEAFF.

The rearrangement uses TRBV6-5 and TRBJ2-3; possibly TRBD1 for D (6 bases). Trimming pared 2 bases from V and 1 base from J, leaving 7 bases between. The CDR3 totals 14 residues. Germline lookup yields CDR1 MNHEY and CDR2 SVGAGI. The CDR3 is CASSYGGGTDTQYF. The CDR3 DNA follows: TGTGCCAGCAGTTACGGGGGCGGCACAGATACGCAGTATTTT.

In its sample, this clonotype was seen a few times. The V gene is TRBV5-1, the J gene TRBJ2-1; 8 bases align to TRBD2. The CDR3 runs to 15 residues. V lost 0 bases, J lost 2 bases, and 1 base stayed unmatched. CDR1 SGHRS and CDR2 YFSETQ come from the germline V gene. The CDR3 here is CASSLEAGAYNEQFF. The CDR3 region has the DNA TGCGCCAGCAGCTTGGAAGCGGGGGCCTACAATGAGCAGTTCTTC. Together with reference TRBV5-1 and TRBJ2-1, the CDR3 gives the full variable domain: KAGVTQTPRYLIKTRGQQVTLSCSPISGHRSVSWYQQTPGQGLQFLFEYFSETQRNKGNFPGRFSGRQFSNSRSEMNVSTLELGDSALYLCASSLEAGAYNEQFFGPGTRLTVL.

This clonotype has more than one count but fewer than ten. The rearrangement links TRBV12-2 to TRBJ1-6; TRBD1 is the table's D call and was not checked against the DNA. TRBV12-2 is reported as a pseudogene. This CDR3 spans 18 amino acids. This chain's CDR3 is CASRLHQGLEKHNSPLHF. As DNA, the CDR3 is TGTGCAAGTCGCTTACACCAGGGATTGGAGAAACATAATTCACCCCTCCACTTT.